The sequence of this T cell receptor beta chain was determined in a study of OX40 agonist ivuxolimab in advanced cancers. As for the study in general: The patients received agonistic anti-OX40 (CD134) antibody ivuxolimab.

This clone was recorded once. No antigen is known for it. The CDR3 is 13 amino acids. Trimming took 4 bases from V and 5 from J, leaving 12 bases between them. Germline values: CDR1 SGHRS, CDR2 YFSETQ. The study's findings and limits: Relative to CD4+, CD8+ T cells held more expanded clones on average.

Clones were read by immunoSEQ multiplex PCR, and TCRdb kept only the in-frame ones, dropping some. This table has fewer than 90,000 clones, approximately 90% appearing once. This chain uses TRBV5-1 with TRBJ2-5; D unresolved. Sequencing was performed on CD4+ or CD8+ T cells sorted from blood, taken in a trial of the OX40 agonist ivuxolimab. The receptor was derived from an adult with an advanced solid tumor such as melanoma, head and neck, liver or kidney cancer. The CDR3 reads CASSPGPRETQYF. CDR3 in DNA: TGCGCCAGCAGCCCTGGGCCGAGGGAGACCCAGTACTTC.